This T cell receptor beta chain was retrieved from a study of blood T cell repertoires in COVID-19. Sequencing used immunoSEQ multiplex PCR; TCRdb keeps in-frame clones, though not all of them. In the table there are more than 95,000 clones, around 89% of which are singletons. V lost 5 bases, J lost 7 bases, and 6 bases stayed unmatched. CDR1 is SEHNR, CDR2 FQNEAQ, per germline (reference sequence). The CDR3 contains 14 residues. What was sequenced was peripheral blood. The gene calls are TRBV7-9 and TRBJ2-1; 9 positions match TRBD2. This receptor was taken from a woman aged 60-70 years with acute or convalescent COVID-19. The CDR3 loop is CASSPRTSANEQFF. Here the CDR3 DNA reads TGTGCCAGCAGCCCGAGGACTAGCGCGAATGAGCAGTTCTTC. The whole variable domain, filled in from reference TRBV7-9 and TRBJ2-1, reads DTGVSQNPRHKITKRGQNVTFRCDPISEHNRLYWYRQTLGQGPEFLTYFQNEAQLEKSRLLSDRFSAERPKGSFSTLEIQRTEQGDSAMYLCASSPRTSANEQFFGPGTRLTVL.